The T cell receptor (beta chain) described here comes from a study of beta chain features in type 1 diabetes. The study's findings and limits: Among patients with Type 1 diabetes, TCRB CDR3s were moderately but significantly shorter in every one of the four CD4+ subsets.

Reverse transcribing all isolated RNA meant expressed TCRB transcripts were sequenced. Generated by immunoSEQ multiplex PCR, the TCRdb table keeps only in-frame clones and is missing some. The data show hundreds of thousands of clones, with over 10% seen just once and about 0.02% held by the top ten. The CDR3 loop spans 17 amino acids. After removal of 4 bases from V and 5 bases from J, the junction contained 14 bases not matched to a gene. Germline V gene sequence: CDR1 SGHNT, CDR2 YYREEE (reference sequence). This clone was detected only a few times. No antigen is known for it. The TCR originated in a man aged 18-30 years with type 1 diabetes. The rearrangement links TRBV5-4 to TRBJ2-1, with 8 positions matching TRBD1. Sequencing was performed on naive CD4+ T cells from blood. CDR3 nucleotides: TGTGCCAGCAGCCCCTCCGGAGGACAGGGTCTGGACAATGAGCAGTTCTTC. Encoded protein: CASSPSGGQGLDNEQFF.